What follows are 5 T cell receptor beta chains derived from one specimen sequenced in a study of T cell responses to AZD1222 COVID-19 vaccine. Repertoires were generated with immunoSEQ multiplex PCR, while TCRdb's copy carries only in-frame clones and drops some. The sample lists about 81,000 clones; roughly 90% were seen once. The sequences come from peripheral blood, collected 28 days after the second AZD1222 dose. These TCRs come from an adult who received the AZD1222 COVID-19 vaccine.

The chain employs TRBV7-2 and TRBJ2-1, with unresolved D. Germline lookup yields CDR1 SGHTA and CDR2 FQGNSA. This CDR3 has 15 residues. The V and J ends lost 3 bases and 4 bases respectively, with 13 bases between them. CDR3 sequence (DNA): TGTGCCAGCAGCTTGGATCGAAGGGCGTACAATGAGCAGTTCTTC. As protein: CASSLDRRAYNEQFF.

The chain links TRBV11-3 to TRBJ2-3; a possible D gene is TRBD2 (5 bases). With 1 base removed from V and 0 bases from J, the gap between germline ends came to 5 bases. The V gene's germline CDR1 is SGHNT and CDR2 YENEEA. CDR3 length: 14 residues. The CDR3, as DNA: TGTGCCAGCAGCTTAGGGACTAGCACAGATACGCAGTATTTT. The encoded protein is CASSLGTSTDTQYF.

The V call is TRBV7-8, the J call TRBJ2-5; 11 bases line up with TRBD2. Germline V gives CDR1 SGHVS, CDR2 FQNEAQ. The CDR3 consists of 15 residues. The V and J ends lost 5 bases and 2 bases, in that order; junction bases with no gene match: 4. For the CDR3, the DNA is TGTGCCAGCAGCAGGGGACTAGCGGCACAAGAGACCCAGTACTTC. Its translation is CASSRGLAAQETQYF.

CDR3 sequence: CASSFQDSNANTGELFF. Here the CDR3 DNA reads TGTGCCAGCAGTTTTCAGGACAGCAACGCGAACACCGGGGAGCTGTTTTTT. V gene TRBV27 combines with J gene TRBJ2-2, with a tentative D call TRBD1 (6 bases). The CDR3 contains 17 residues. CDR1 and CDR2 (germline): MNHEY, SMNVEV (reference sequence). Between the trimmed V and J ends, which lost 3 bases and 0 bases, there was a span of 14 bases.

The chain carries TRBV4-3 and TRBJ1-4; D is possibly TRBD1 (5 bases). CDR3 length: 15 amino acids. CDR1 LGHNA and CDR2 YSLEER come from the germline V gene. Deletions cut 1 base from V and 1 base from J, with 7 bases between. The CDR3 nucleotides are TGCGCCAGCAGCCAAGGGGGGGGAACTAATGAAAAACTGTTTTTT. Its translation is CASSQGGGTNEKLFF.